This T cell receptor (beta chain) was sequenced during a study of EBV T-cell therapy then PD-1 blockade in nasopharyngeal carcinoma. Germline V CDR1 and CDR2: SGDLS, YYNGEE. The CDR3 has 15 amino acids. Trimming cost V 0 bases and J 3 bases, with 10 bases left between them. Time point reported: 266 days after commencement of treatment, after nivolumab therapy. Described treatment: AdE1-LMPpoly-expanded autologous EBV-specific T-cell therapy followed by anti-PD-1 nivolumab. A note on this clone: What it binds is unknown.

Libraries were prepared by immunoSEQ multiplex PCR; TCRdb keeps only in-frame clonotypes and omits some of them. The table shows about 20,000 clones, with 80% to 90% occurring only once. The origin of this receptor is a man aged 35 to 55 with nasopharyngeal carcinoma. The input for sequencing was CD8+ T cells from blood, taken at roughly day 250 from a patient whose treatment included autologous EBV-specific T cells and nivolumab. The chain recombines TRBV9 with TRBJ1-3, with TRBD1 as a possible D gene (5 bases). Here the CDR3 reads CASSVGSGSGNTIYF. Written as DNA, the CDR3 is TGTGCCAGCAGCGTAGGGTCAGGGAGTGGAAACACCATATATTTT.